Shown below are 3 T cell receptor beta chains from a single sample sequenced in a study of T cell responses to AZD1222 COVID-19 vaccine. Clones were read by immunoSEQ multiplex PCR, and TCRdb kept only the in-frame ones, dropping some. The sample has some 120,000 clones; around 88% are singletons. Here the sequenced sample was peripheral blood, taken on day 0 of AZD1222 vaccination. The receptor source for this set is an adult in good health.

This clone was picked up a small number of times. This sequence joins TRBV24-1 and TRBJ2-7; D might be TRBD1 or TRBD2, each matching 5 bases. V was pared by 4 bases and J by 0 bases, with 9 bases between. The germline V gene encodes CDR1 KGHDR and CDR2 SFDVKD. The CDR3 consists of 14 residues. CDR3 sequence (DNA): TGTGCCACCAGTGAGACGGGGCGCTCCTACGAGCAGTACTTC. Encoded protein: CATSETGRSYEQYF.

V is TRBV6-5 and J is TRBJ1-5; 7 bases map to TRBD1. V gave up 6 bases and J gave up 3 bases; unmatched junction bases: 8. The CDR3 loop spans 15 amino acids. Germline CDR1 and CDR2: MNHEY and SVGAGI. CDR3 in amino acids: CASSTGTDYNQPQHF. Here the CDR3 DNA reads TGTGCCAGCAGCACCGGGACAGACTACAATCAGCCCCAGCATTTT.

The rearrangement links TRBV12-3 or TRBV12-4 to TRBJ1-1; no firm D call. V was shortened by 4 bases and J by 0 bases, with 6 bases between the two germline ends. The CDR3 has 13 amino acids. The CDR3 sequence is CASSSGMNTEAFF. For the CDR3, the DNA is TGTGCCAGCAGTTCCGGGATGAACACTGAAGCTTTCTTT.